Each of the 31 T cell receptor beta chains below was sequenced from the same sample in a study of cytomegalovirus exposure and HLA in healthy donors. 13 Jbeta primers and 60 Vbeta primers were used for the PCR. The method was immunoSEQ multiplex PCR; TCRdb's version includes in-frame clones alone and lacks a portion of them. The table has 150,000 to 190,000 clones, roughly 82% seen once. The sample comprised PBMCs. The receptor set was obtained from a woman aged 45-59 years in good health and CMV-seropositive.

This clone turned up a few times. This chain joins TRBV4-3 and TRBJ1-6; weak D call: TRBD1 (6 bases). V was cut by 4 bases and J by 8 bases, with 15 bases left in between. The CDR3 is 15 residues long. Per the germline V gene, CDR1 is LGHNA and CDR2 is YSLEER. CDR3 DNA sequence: TGCGCCAGCAGCCCGATCGTCGAGGGGGATTCACCCCTCCACTTT. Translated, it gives CASSPIVEGDSPLHF.

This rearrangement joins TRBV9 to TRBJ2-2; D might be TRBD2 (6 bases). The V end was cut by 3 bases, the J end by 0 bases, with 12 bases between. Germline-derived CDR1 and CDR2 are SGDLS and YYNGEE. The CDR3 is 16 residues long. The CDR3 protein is CASSARDSSNTGELFF. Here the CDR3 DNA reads TGTGCCAGCAGCGCCCGGGACTCCTCGAACACCGGGGAGCTGTTTTTT.

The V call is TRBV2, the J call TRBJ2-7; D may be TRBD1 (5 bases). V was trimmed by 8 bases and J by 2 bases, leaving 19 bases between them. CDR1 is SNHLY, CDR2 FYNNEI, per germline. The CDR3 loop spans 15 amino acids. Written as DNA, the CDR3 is TGTGCCAGCCTTAGACGACAGAGTTTAACCTACGAGCAGTACTTC. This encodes CASLRRQSLTYEQYF.

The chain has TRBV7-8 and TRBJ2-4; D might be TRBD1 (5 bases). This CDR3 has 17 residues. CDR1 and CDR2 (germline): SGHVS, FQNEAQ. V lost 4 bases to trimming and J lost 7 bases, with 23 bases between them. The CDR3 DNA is TGTGCCAGCAGCTCTCTGAGCATGCAGGGCTGGAACAACATTCAGTACTTC. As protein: CASSSLSMQGWNNIQYF.

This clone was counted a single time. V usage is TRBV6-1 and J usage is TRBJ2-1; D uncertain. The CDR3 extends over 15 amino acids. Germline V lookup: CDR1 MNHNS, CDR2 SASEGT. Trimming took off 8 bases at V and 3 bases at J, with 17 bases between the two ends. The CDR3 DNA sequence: TGTGCCAGCGGTCGATCCTCTATCTACTACAATGAGCAGTTCTTC. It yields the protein CASGRSSIYYNEQFF.

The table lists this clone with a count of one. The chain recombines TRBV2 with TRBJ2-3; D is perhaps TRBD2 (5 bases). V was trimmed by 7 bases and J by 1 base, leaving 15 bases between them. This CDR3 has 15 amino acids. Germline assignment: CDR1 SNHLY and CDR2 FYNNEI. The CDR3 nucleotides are TGTGCCAGCAAGAGGGAGTCTGGCGGCACAGATACGCAGTATTTT. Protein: CASKRESGGTDTQYF.

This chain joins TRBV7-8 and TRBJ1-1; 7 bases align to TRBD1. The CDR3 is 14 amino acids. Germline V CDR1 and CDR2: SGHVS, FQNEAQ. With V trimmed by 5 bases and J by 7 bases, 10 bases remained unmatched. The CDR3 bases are TGTGCCAGCAGCCATAGGGGGCAGTTGAGTGAAGCTTTCTTT. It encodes CASSHRGQLSEAFF.

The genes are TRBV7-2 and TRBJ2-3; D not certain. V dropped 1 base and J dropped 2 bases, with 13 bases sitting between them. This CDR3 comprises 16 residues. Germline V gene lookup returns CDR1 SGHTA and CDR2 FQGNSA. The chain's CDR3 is CASSLGGGGVTDTQYF. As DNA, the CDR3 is TGTGCCAGCAGCTTAGGAGGCGGCGGAGTCACAGATACGCAGTATTTT.

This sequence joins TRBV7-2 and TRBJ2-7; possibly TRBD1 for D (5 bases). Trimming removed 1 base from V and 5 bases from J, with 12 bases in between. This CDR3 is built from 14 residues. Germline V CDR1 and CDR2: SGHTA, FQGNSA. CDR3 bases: TGTGCCAGCAGCTTAGGGCAGGGATCCCACGAGCAGTACTTC. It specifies CASSLGQGSHEQYF.

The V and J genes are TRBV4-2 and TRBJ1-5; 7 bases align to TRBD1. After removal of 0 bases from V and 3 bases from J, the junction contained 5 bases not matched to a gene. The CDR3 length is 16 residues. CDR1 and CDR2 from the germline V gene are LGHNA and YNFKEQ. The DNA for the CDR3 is TGTGCCAGCAGCCAAGAAGCACAGGGGTACAATCAGCCCCAGCATTTT. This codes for CASSQEAQGYNQPQHF.

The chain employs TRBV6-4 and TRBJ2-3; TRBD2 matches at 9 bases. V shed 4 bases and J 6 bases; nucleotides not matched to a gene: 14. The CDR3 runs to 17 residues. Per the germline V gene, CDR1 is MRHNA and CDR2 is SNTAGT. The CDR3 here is CASSAVSGGSSRDTQYF. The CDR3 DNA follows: TGTGCCAGCAGTGCCGTAAGCGGGGGGTCCTCCCGGGATACGCAGTATTTT.

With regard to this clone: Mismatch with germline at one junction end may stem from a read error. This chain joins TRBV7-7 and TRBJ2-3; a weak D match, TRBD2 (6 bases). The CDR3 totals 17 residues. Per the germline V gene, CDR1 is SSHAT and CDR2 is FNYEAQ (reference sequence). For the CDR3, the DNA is TGTGCTAGCAGCCAGAGTAGGGAGGAGACCAACACAGATACGCAGTATTTT. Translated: CASSQSREETNTDTQYF.

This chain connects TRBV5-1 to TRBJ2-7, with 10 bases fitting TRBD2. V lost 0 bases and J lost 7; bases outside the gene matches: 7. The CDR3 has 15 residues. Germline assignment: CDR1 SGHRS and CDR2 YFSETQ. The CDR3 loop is CASSLGAGGPGEQYF. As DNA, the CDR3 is TGCGCCAGCAGCTTGGGAGCGGGGGGGCCAGGAGAGCAGTACTTC. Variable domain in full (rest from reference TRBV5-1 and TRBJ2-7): KAGVTQTPRYLIKTRGQQVTLSCSPISGHRSVSWYQQTPGQGLQFLFEYFSETQRNKGNFPGRFSGRQFSNSRSEMNVSTLELGDSALYLCASSLGAGGPGEQYFGPGTRLTVT.

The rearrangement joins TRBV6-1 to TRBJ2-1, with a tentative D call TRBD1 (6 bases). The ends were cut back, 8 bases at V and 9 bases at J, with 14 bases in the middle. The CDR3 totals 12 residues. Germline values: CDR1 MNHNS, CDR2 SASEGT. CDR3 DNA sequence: TGTGCCAGCCCTCACAGGGACGGTGAGCAGTTCTTC. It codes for CASPHRDGEQFF.

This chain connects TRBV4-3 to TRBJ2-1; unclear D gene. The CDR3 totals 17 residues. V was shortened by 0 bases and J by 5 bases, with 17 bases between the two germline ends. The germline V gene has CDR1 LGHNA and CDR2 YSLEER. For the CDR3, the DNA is TGCGCCAGCAGCCAAGAGGCGGCTGGGTTCCTACACAATGAGCAGTTCTTC. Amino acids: CASSQEAAGFLHNEQFF.

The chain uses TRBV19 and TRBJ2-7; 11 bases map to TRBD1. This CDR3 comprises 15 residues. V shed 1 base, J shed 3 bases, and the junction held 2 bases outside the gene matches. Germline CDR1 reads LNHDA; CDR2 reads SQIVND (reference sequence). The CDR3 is CASSIGTGGIYEQYF. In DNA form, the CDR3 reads TGTGCCAGTAGTATAGGGACAGGGGGCATCTACGAGCAGTACTTC.

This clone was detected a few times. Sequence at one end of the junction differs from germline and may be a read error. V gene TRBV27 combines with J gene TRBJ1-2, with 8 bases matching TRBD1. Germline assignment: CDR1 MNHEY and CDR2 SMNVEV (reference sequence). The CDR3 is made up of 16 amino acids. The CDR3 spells CASSLSRGTGGGGYTF. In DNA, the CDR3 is TGTGCCAGCAGTCTATCCAGGGGGACAGGCGGTGGTGGCTACACCTTC.

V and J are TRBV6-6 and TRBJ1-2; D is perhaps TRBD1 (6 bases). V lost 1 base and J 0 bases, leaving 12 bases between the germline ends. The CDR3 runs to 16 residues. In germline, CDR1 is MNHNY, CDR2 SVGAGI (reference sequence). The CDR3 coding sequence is TGTGCCAGCAGTTACTACCGGGACACCTCTAACTATGGCTACACCTTC. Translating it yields CASSYYRDTSNYGYTF.

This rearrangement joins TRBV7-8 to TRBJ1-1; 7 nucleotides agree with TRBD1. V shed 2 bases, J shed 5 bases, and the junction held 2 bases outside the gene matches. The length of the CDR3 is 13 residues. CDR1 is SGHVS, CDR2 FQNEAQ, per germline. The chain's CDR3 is CASSLQGVTEAFF. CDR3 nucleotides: TGTGCCAGCAGCTTACAGGGGGTAACTGAAGCTTTCTTT.

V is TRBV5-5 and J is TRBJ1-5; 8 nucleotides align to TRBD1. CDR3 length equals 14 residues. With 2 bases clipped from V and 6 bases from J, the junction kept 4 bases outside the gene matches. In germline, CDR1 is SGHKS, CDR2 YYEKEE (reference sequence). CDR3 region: CASSFQGARQPQHF. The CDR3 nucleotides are TGTGCCAGCAGCTTCCAGGGGGCACGTCAGCCCCAGCATTTT.

This chain's CDR3 is CASSDGDTEKLFF. The CDR3 DNA sequence: TGTGCCAGCAGTGACGGGGACACTGAAAAACTGTTTTTT. The rearrangement links TRBV2 to TRBJ1-4; weak D call: TRBD1 (6 bases). Germline V gene lookup returns CDR1 SNHLY and CDR2 FYNNEI. V lost 3 bases to trimming and J lost 7 bases, with 9 bases between them. The CDR3 has 13 residues. The variable domain in full, with the rest retrieved from reference TRBV2 and TRBJ1-4, is EPEVTQTPSHQVTQMGQEVILRCVPISNHLYFYWYRQILGQKVEFLVSFYNNEISEKSEIFDDQFSVERPDGSNFTLKIRSTKLEDSAMYFCASSDGDTEKLFFGSGTQLSVL.

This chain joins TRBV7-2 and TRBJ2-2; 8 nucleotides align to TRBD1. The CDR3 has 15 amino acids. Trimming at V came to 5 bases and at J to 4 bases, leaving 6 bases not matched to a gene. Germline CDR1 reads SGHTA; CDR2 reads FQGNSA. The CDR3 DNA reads TGTGCCAGCAGCCTACAGGGGGGACTCACCGGGGAGCTGTTTTTT. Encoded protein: CASSLQGGLTGELFF. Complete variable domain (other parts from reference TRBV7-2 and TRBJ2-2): GAGVSQSPSNKVTEKGKDVELRCDPISGHTALYWYRQSLGQGLEFLIYFQGNSAPDKSGLPSDRFSAERTGGSVSTLTIQRTQQEDSAVYLCASSLQGGLTGELFFGEGSRLTVL.

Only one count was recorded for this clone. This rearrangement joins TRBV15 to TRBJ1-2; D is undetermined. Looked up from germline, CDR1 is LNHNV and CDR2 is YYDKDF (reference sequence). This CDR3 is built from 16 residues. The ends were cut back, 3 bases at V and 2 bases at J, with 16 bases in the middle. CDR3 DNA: TGTGCCACCAGCAGGGGAATGGGGAGAGAAAACTATGGCTACACCTTC. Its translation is CATSRGMGRENYGYTF.

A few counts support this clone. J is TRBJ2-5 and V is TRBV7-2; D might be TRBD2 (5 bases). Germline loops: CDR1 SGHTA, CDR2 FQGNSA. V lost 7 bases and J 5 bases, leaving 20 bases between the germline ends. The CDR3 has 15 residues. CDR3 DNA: TGTGCCAGCAACCATGGGCGAGGGTCCGGGGAGACCCAGTACTTC. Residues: CASNHGRGSGETQYF.

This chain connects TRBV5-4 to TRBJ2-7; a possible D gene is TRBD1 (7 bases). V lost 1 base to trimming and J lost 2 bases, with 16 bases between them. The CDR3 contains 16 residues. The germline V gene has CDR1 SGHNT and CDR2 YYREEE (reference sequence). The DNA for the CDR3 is TGTGCCAGCAGCTTGTTGCGGGGACAGATAACCTACGAGCAGTACTTC. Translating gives CASSLLRGQITYEQYF.

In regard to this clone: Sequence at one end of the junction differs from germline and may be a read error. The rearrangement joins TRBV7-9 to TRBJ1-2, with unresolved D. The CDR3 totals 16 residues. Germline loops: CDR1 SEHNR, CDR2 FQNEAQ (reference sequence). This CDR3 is CSSSPTRSEVNYGYTF. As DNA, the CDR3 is TGTTCCAGCAGCCCAACAAGGTCAGAGGTGAACTATGGCTACACCTTC.

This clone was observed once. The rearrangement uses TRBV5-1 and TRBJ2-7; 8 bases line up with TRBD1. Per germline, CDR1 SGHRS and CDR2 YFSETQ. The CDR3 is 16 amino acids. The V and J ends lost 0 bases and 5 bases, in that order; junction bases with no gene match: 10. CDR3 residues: CASSLGDRGLKNEQYF. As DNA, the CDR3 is TGCGCCAGCAGCTTGGGTGACAGGGGTTTAAAGAACGAGCAGTACTTC.

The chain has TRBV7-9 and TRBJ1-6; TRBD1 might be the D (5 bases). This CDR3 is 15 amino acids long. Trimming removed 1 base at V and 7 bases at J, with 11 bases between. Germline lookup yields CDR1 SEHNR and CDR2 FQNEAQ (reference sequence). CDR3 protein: CASSLDGAGNSPLHF. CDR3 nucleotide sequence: TGTGCCAGCAGCTTAGATGGGGCAGGCAATTCACCCCTCCACTTT.

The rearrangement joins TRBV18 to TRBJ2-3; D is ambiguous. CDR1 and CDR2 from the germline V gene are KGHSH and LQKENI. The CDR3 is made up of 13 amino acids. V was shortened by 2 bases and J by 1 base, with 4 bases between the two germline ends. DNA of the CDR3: TGTGCCAGCTCACCAGTCGGCACAGATACGCAGTATTTT. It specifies CASSPVGTDTQYF.

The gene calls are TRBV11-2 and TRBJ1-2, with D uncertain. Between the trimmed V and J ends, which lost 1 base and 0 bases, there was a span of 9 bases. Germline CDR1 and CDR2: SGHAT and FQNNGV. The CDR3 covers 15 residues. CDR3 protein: CASSLAPGPNYGYTF. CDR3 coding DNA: TGTGCCAGCAGCTTAGCTCCAGGCCCTAACTATGGCTACACCTTC.

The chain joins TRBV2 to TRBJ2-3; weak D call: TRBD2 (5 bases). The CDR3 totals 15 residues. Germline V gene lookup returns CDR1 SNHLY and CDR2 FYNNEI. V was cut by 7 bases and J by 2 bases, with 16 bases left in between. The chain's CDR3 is CASKVRGTHTDTQYF. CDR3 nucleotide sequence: TGTGCCAGCAAGGTCCGGGGAACACACACAGATACGCAGTATTTT.